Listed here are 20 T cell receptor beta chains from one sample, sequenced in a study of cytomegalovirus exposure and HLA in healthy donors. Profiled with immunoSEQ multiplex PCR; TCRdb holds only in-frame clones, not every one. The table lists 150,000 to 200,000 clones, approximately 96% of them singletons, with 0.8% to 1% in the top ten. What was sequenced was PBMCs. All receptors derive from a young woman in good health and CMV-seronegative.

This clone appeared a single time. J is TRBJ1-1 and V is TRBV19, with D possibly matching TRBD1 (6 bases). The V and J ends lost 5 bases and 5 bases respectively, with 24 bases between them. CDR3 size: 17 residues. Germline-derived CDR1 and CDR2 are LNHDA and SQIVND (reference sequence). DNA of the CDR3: TGTGCCAGTAGTCCCAAAGGGAGACGGGGGGCAGGGACTGAAGCTTTCTTT. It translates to CASSPKGRRGAGTEAFF.

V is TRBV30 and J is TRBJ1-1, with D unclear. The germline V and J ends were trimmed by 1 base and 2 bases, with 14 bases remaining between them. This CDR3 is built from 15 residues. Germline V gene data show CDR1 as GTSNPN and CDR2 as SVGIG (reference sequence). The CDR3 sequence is CAWSGRLNLNTEAFF. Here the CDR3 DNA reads TGTGCCTGGAGTGGAAGACTCAATCTAAACACTGAAGCTTTCTTT.

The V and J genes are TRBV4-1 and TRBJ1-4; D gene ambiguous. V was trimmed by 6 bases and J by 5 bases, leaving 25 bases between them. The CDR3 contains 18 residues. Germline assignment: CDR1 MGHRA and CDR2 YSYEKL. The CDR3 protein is CASSPRRIGGISNEKLFF. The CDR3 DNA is TGCGCCAGCAGTCCAAGACGAATCGGCGGGATATCGAATGAAAAACTGTTTTTT.

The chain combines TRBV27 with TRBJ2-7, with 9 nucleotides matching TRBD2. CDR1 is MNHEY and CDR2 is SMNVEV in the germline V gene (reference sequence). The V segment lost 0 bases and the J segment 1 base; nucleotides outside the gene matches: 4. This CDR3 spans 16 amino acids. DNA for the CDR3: TGTGCCAGCAGTTTATCCGTTACTAGCGGGTCCTACGAGCAGTACTTC. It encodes CASSLSVTSGSYEQYF.

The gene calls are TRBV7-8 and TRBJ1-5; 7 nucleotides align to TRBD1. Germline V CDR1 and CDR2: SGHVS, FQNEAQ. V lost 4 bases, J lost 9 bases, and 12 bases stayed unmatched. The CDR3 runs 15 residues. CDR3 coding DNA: TGTGCCAGCAGCTCGCTCGACAGGGATGAATGGCCCCAGCATTTT. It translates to CASSSLDRDEWPQHF.

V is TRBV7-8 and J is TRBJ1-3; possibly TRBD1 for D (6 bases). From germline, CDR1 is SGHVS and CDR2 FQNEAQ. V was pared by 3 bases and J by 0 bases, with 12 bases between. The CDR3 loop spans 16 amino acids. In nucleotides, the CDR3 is TGTGCCAGCAGCTTTACGACAGGCCACTCTGGAAACACCATATATTTT. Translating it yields CASSFTTGHSGNTIYF.

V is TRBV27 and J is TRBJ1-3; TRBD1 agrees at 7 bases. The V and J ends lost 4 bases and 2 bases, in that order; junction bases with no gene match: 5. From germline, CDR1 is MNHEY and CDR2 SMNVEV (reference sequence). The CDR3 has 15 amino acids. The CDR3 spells CASSWDRKPGNTIYF. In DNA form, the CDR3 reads TGTGCCAGCAGTTGGGACAGAAAACCTGGAAACACCATATATTTT.

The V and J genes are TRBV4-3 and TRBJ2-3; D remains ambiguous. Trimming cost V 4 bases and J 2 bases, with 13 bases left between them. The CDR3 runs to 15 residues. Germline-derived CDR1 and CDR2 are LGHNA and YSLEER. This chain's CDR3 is CASSPNALSTDTQYF. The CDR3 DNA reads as TGCGCCAGCAGCCCTAACGCCCTTTCCACAGATACGCAGTATTTT.

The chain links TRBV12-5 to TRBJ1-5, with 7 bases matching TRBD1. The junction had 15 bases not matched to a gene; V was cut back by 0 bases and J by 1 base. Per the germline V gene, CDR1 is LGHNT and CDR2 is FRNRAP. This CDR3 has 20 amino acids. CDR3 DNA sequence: TGTGCTAGTGGTTTGGTACTAAGGGGACAGCCACGGACGAGCAATCAGCCCCAGCATTTT. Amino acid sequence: CASGLVLRGQPRTSNQPQHF.

The CDR3 is CASSEDYEQFF. As DNA, the CDR3 is TGTGCCAGCAGTGAGGACTATGAGCAGTTCTTC. This chain joins TRBV2 and TRBJ2-1; a possible D gene is TRBD2 (5 bases). The CDR3 contains 11 residues. Trimming removed 3 bases from V and 8 bases from J, with 5 bases in between. Germline V gene lookup returns CDR1 SNHLY and CDR2 FYNNEI.

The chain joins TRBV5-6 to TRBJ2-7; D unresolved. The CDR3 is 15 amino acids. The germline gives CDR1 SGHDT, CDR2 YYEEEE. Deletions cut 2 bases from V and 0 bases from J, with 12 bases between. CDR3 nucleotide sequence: TGTGCCAGCAGCTTTAGGCAGAGGAGCTCCTACGAGCAGTACTTC. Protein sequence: CASSFRQRSSYEQYF.

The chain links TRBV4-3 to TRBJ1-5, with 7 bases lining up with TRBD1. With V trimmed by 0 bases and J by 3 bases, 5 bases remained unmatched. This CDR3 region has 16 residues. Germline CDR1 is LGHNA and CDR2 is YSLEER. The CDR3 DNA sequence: TGCGCCAGCAGCCAAGAGGCTGGACAGGTCAATCAGCCCCAGCATTTT. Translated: CASSQEAGQVNQPQHF.

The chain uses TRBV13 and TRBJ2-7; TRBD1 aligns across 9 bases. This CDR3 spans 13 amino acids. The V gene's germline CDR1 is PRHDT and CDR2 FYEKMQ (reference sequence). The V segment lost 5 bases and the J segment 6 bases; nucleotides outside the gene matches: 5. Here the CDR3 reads CASSLQGAGEQYF. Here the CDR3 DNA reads TGTGCCAGCAGCCTACAGGGGGCTGGCGAGCAGTACTTC.

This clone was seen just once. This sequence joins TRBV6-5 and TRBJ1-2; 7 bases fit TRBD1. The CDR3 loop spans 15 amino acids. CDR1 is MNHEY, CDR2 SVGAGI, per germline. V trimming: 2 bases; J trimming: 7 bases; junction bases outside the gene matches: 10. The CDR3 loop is CASSYRGQDFRGYTF. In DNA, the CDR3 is TGTGCCAGCAGTTACCGAGGACAGGATTTCCGTGGCTACACCTTC.

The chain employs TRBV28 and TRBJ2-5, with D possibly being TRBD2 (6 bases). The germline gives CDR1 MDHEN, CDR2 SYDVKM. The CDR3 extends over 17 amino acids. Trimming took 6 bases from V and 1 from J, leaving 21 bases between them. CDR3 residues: CASSLNPGLKSQETQYF. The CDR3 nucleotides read TGTGCCAGCAGCCTAAACCCGGGACTTAAAAGCCAAGAGACCCAGTACTTC.

CDR3 nucleotide sequence: TGTGCCTGGAGTGGTGACAGCGGGGCCAGGCGGGAAAAACTGTTTTTT. This encodes CAWSGDSGARREKLFF. The gene calls are TRBV30 and TRBJ1-4, with D possibly matching TRBD1 (5 bases). The CDR3 length is 16 residues. The germline V gene has CDR1 GTSNPN and CDR2 SVGIG (reference sequence). V was cut by 1 base and J by 8 bases, with 20 bases left in between.

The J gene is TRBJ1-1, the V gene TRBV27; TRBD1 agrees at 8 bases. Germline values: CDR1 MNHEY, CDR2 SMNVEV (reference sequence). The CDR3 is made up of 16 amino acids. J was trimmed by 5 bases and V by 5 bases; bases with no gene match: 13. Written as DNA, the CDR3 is TGTGCCAGCAGTCCCCGTGGAGGACAGGGAGGGACTGAAGCTTTCTTT. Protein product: CASSPRGGQGGTEAFF.

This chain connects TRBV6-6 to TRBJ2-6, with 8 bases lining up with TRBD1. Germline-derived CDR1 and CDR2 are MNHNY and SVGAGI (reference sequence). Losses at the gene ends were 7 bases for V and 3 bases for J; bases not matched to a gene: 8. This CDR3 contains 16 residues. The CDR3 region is CASTPDRGYGANVLTF. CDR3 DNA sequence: TGTGCCAGCACCCCTGACAGGGGTTATGGGGCCAACGTCCTGACTTTC.

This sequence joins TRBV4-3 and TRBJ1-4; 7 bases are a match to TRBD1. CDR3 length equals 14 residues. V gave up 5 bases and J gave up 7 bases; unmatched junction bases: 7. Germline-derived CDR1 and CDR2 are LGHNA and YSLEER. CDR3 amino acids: CASSKRQGSEKLFF. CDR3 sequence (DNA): TGCGCCAGCAGCAAACGACAGGGTAGTGAAAAACTGTTTTTT.

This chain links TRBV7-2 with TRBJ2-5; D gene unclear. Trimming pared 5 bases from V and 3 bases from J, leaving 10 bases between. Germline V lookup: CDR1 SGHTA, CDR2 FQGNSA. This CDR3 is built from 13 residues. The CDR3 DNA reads TGTGCCAGCAGCCTCCACAAAAAAGAGACCCAGTACTTC. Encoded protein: CASSLHKKETQYF.